This TCR beta chain appears in the sequencing data of a study of T cell responses to AZD1222 COVID-19 vaccine. General observations from the study: There were repertoire samples only from the period after the peak T cell response.

Germline loops: CDR1 SSHAT, CDR2 FNYEAQ (reference sequence). CDR3 length: 16 amino acids. Sequencing was performed with immunoSEQ multiplex PCR; in TCRdb, only in-frame clones are kept and a portion is missing. Of about 180,000 clones detected, about 90% appear once; the ten largest clones hold around 2%. Comments on this clone: What it binds is not known. At one end, the junction sequence differs from germline, possibly due to a read error.

This specimen was peripheral blood, taken on day 0 of AZD1222 vaccination. The chain recombines TRBV7-7 with TRBJ2-3, with D perhaps TRBD1 or TRBD2 (5 bases each). The TCR comes from an adult in good health. The CDR3 bases are TGTGCTAGCAGCTCTTCGTGGGACGTTAGCACAGATACGCAGTATTTT. Translating gives CASSSSWDVSTDTQYF. Using reference TRBV7-7 and TRBJ2-3 for the parts outside the CDR3, the full variable domain is GAGVSQSPRYKVTKRGQDVTLRCDPISSHATLYWYQQALGQGPEFLTYFNYEAQPDKSGLPSDRFSAERPEGSISTLTIQRTEQRDSAMYRCASSSSWDVSTDTQYFGPGTRLTVL.